The 26 T cell receptor beta chains reported below all come from one sample, sequenced in a study of identical twins. MiXCR, applied by TCRdb to the 5' RACE reads, yields one record per CDR3 protein. The data show under 800,000 distinct CDR3 sequences, 21% seen once. This same sample was also part of a study on T cells expressing NK-cell markers.

The sequenced material came from PBMCs. The source is a woman between 18 and 30 years old in good health.

This clonotype was seen more than once but under ten times. The chain employs TRBV29-1 and TRBJ1-1; D call uncertain. V was cut by 7 bases and J by 1 base, with 4 bases left in between. The CDR3 is 10 amino acids. Germline CDR1 SQVTM, CDR2 ANQGSEA. The CDR3 spells CSGQNTEAFF. As DNA, the CDR3 is TGCAGCGGACAGAACACTGAAGCTTTCTTT. Drawing the rest from reference TRBV29-1 and TRBJ1-1, the complete variable domain is SAVISQKPSRDICQRGTSLTIQCQVDSQVTMMFWYRQQPGQSLTLIATANQGSEATYESGFVIDKFPISRPNLTFSTLTVSNMSPEDSSIYLCSGQNTEAFFGQGTRLTVV.

This clonotype appeared a few times. The DNA for the CDR3 is TGTGCCAGCAGTGACTCTCAGGGTGCGGGAGCGTACAATGAGCAGTTCTTC. This translates into CASSDSQGAGAYNEQFF. V and J are TRBV25-1 and TRBJ2-1; 7 nucleotides line up with TRBD2. Trimming removed 3 bases from V and 4 bases from J; junction bases left unmatched: 12. CDR1 is MGHDK, CDR2 SYGVNS, per germline. The CDR3 length is 17 residues.

This clonotype was recorded a few times. The CDR3 region is CASRPTGLRRTEAFF. The CDR3 DNA reads as TGTGCCAGCAGACCGACGGGACTCCGGAGGACTGAAGCTTTCTTT. The gene calls are TRBV12-3 or TRBV12-4 and TRBJ1-1; TRBD1 is a possible D gene (5 bases). The CDR3 covers 15 residues. Trimming took 6 bases from V and 5 from J, leaving 19 bases between them.

V gene TRBV7-6 combines with J gene TRBJ2-7; a possible D gene is TRBD2 (6 bases). The CDR3 totals 15 residues. Germline loops: CDR1 SGHVS, CDR2 FNYEAQ. V lost 7 bases to trimming and J lost 2 bases, with 18 bases between them. The CDR3 DNA reads TGTGCCAGCAACCCAACCACCGGGAGAGCCTACGAGCAGTACTTC. This translates into CASNPTTGRAYEQYF.

This sequence joins TRBV6-2 or TRBV6-3 and TRBJ2-7; D may be TRBD1 or TRBD2 (5 bases each). The CDR3 contains 13 residues. Germline V gives CDR1 MNHEY, CDR2 SVGEGT. V lost 6 bases and J 3 bases, leaving 12 bases between the germline ends. CDR3 DNA: TGTGCCAGCAGACGGGACGGGAACTACGAGCAGTACTTC. It yields the protein CASRRDGNYEQYF.

This clonotype has ten or more counts. Sequence at one end of the junction differs from germline and may be a read error. This rearrangement joins TRBV12-3 or TRBV12-4 to TRBJ2-7; D assignment may be TRBD1 or TRBD2 (6 bases each). CDR3 length equals 14 residues. CDR3 loop: CASSLGGSSYEQYF. The CDR3 nucleotides are TGTGCCAGCAGCTTAGGGGGGTCCTCCTACGAGCAGTACTTC.

This clonotype showed up many times. CDR3 DNA: TGTGCCAGCAGCGAAGTCGGCACCGGGGAGCTGTTTTTT. It specifies CASSEVGTGELFF. The chain uses TRBV21-1 and TRBJ2-2. TRBV21-1 is classified as a pseudogene. This CDR3 is 13 amino acids long.

Here the CDR3 DNA reads TGTGCCAGCAGTTACTCGAAGGGCAGGAAAGAGACCCAGTACTTC. Translating it yields CASSYSKGRKETQYF. J is TRBJ2-5 and V is TRBV6-5; D is unclear. The germline V gene encodes CDR1 MNHEY and CDR2 SVGAGI. The CDR3 extends over 15 amino acids. V lost 0 bases to trimming and J lost 3 bases, with 11 bases between them.

The chain has TRBV6-2 or TRBV6-3 and TRBJ2-1; perhaps TRBD1 as D (6 bases). V was trimmed by 7 bases and J by 8 bases, leaving 12 bases between them. The germline CDR1 and CDR2 sequences are MNHEY and SVGEGT. This CDR3 is built from 12 residues. The CDR3 DNA is TGTGCCAGCAATACAGGGTCCTATGAGCAGTTCTTC. Translating it yields CASNTGSYEQFF.

This clonotype was counted between two and nine times. V is TRBV27 and J is TRBJ2-3; 8 nucleotides agree with TRBD1. With V trimmed by 4 bases and J by 4 bases, 13 bases remained unmatched. Germline-derived CDR1 and CDR2 are MNHEY and SMNVEV (reference sequence). This CDR3 contains 17 residues. The CDR3 sequence: CASSSFRGPVVADTQYF. CDR3 DNA: TGTGCCAGCAGTTCGTTCAGGGGGCCAGTAGTTGCAGATACGCAGTATTTT.

The chain links TRBV20-1 to TRBJ1-2, with 9 bases that match TRBD1. V gave up 0 bases and J gave up 8 bases; unmatched junction bases: 16. Germline CDR1 is DFQATT and CDR2 is SNEGSKA (reference sequence). The CDR3 length is 17 residues. The CDR3 sequence is CSARDSGGQGLGRGYTF. The CDR3 nucleotides read TGCAGTGCTAGAGATAGTGGGGGACAGGGTTTAGGTCGGGGCTACACCTTC.

The chain combines TRBV7-2 with TRBJ2-7; 10 nucleotides match TRBD2. CDR1 SGHTA and CDR2 FQGNSA come from the germline V gene. Trimming removed 4 bases from V and 7 bases from J; junction bases left unmatched: 10. This CDR3 is 15 amino acids long. The DNA for the CDR3 is TGTGCCAGCAGCTCCCCCGCTAGCGGGAGTATGGAGCAGTACTTC. Amino acid sequence: CASSSPASGSMEQYF.

V and J are TRBV6-5 and TRBJ1-2, with a weak D call TRBD1 (5 bases). Trimming took 6 bases from V and 10 from J, leaving 15 bases between them. Germline-derived CDR1 and CDR2 are MNHEY and SVGAGI. This CDR3 has 12 amino acids. The CDR3 reads CASSNMGGNYTF. CDR3 nucleotides: TGTGCCAGCAGCAATATGGGGGGTAACTACACCTTC.

This clonotype occurred once. J is TRBJ1-1 and V is TRBV14; D remains ambiguous. Germline values: CDR1 SGHDN, CDR2 FVKESK. With 0 bases removed from V and 9 bases from J, the gap between germline ends came to 8 bases. The CDR3 length is 12 residues. The CDR3 sequence: CASSQDRGKAFF. The CDR3 coding sequence is TGTGCCAGCAGCCAAGACCGAGGGAAAGCTTTCTTT.

The rearrangement joins TRBV29-1 to TRBJ2-3, with D possibly TRBD2 on 6 matching bases. The germline CDR1 and CDR2 sequences are SQVTM and ANQGSEA. V dropped 4 bases and J dropped 4 bases, with 15 bases sitting between them. CDR3 length equals 14 residues. The CDR3 region is CSVVGGGVSDTQYF. Here the CDR3 DNA reads TGCAGCGTTGTTGGGGGAGGTGTGTCAGATACGCAGTATTTT.

The rearrangement uses TRBV29-1 and TRBJ1-1, with 11 nucleotides matching TRBD1. The ends lost 6 bases at V and 4 bases at J; junction bases unmatched: 10. The germline gives CDR1 SQVTM, CDR2 ANQGSEA. This CDR3 region has 15 residues. The CDR3 sequence: CSVAGTGGVGTEAFF. CDR3 coding DNA: TGCAGCGTCGCCGGGACAGGGGGTGTAGGCACTGAAGCTTTCTTT.

CDR3 coding DNA: TGTGCCAGCAGTATGCGTAGCGGGAGCTCCTACGAGCAGTACTTC. This codes for CASSMRSGSSYEQYF. The chain is built from TRBV6-1 and TRBJ2-7; 9 bases fit TRBD2. J lost 0 bases, V lost 5 bases, and 5 bases had no gene match. The germline gives CDR1 MNHNS, CDR2 SASEGT. The CDR3 consists of 15 residues.

The gene calls are TRBV6-5 and TRBJ2-7, with unresolved D. V was shortened by 4 bases and J by 0 bases, with 10 bases between the two germline ends. This CDR3 comprises 14 residues. Germline CDR1 is MNHEY and CDR2 is SVGAGI. CDR3 in amino acids: CASSSSLLSYEQYF. Here the CDR3 DNA reads TGTGCCAGCAGTTCATCGCTCCTCTCCTACGAGCAGTACTTC.

The chain uses TRBV12-3 or TRBV12-4 and TRBJ2-7; 7 nucleotides agree with TRBD1. There are 14 residues in the CDR3. The J segment lost 2 bases and the V segment lost 6 bases, leaving 7 bases of the junction unmatched. In DNA form, the CDR3 reads TGTGCCAGCAGCCGACAGGGTCCCGCCTACGAGCAGTACTTC. This codes for CASSRQGPAYEQYF.

This clonotype has only a few counts. This chain joins TRBV11-2 and TRBJ2-1, with TRBD2 matching over 9 bases. This CDR3 spans 14 amino acids. V was pared by 5 bases and J by 6 bases, with 5 bases of the junction left unmatched. Germline V gene data show CDR1 as SGHAT and CDR2 as FQNNGV. The CDR3 DNA reads TGTGCCAGCAGCAGACTAGCGGCTAGCAATGAGCAGTTCTTC. Protein: CASSRLAASNEQFF.

This clonotype was counted only a few times. This chain uses TRBV5-6 with TRBJ2-6; D possibly corresponds to TRBD2 (5 bases). The CDR3 has 14 residues. CDR1 SGHDT and CDR2 YYEEEE come from the germline V gene. Trimming shortened V by 7 bases and J by 6 bases, and 14 bases separated the two germline ends. The CDR3 protein is CASRDSTTANVLTF. In DNA, the CDR3 is TGTGCCAGCCGGGATTCAACGACGGCCAACGTCCTGACTTTC.

The rearrangement uses TRBV5-1 and TRBJ2-1; 11 bases are shared with TRBD2. This CDR3 region has 16 residues. Germline trimming cut 3 bases from V and 5 bases from J; bases unmatched to any gene: 7. The germline V gene encodes CDR1 SGHRS and CDR2 YFSETQ. CDR3 sequence (DNA): TGCGCCAGCAGCTGGTTGACTAGCGGGGAGAACAATGAGCAGTTCTTC. Protein product: CASSWLTSGENNEQFF.

This clonotype was seen a handful of times. The CDR3 protein is CSARAVGNGELFF. The CDR3 DNA reads TGCAGTGCCAGGGCTGTAGGTAACGGGGAGCTGTTTTTT. The chain is built from TRBV20-1 and TRBJ2-2; maybe TRBD1 (5 bases). Trimming shortened V by 6 bases and J by 7 bases, and 15 bases separated the two germline ends. This CDR3 has 13 residues. Germline CDR1 and CDR2: DFQATT and SNEGSKA (reference sequence).

This clonotype was observed many times. This sequence joins TRBV7-2 and TRBJ2-7; D may be TRBD1 (6 bases). Deletions cut 3 bases from V and 5 bases from J, with 14 bases between. The CDR3 spans 14 residues. Germline CDR1 and CDR2: SGHTA and FQGNSA. CDR3 in DNA: TGTGCCAGCAGCTTCATATCAGGGGCCCACGAGCAGTACTTC. Translating gives CASSFISGAHEQYF. Looking up the rest from reference TRBV7-2 and TRBJ2-7 gives the full variable domain: GAGVSQSPSNKVTEKGKDVELRCDPISGHTALYWYRQSLGQGLEFLIYFQGNSAPDKSGLPSDRFSAERTGGSVSTLTIQRTQQEDSAVYLCASSFISGAHEQYFGPGTRLTVT.

This clonotype was recorded a few times. The V gene is TRBV7-2, the J gene TRBJ2-3; D remains unclear. Between the trimmed V and J ends, which lost 2 bases and 4 bases, there was a span of 7 bases. The CDR3 totals 13 residues. Germline CDR1 and CDR2: SGHTA and FQGNSA. The CDR3 bases are TGTGCCAGCAGCTTAAACGCCCCAGATACGCAGTATTTT. It yields the protein CASSLNAPDTQYF.

This clonotype was seen ten or more times. V gene TRBV29-1 combines with J gene TRBJ2-1; TRBD2 agrees at 7 bases. The germline V gene has CDR1 SQVTM and CDR2 ANQGSEA. The junction had 7 bases not matched to a gene; V was cut back by 7 bases and J by 7 bases. This CDR3 region has 12 residues. In DNA form, the CDR3 reads TGCAGCGAACGGGAGGTCGGGAATGAGCAGTTCTTC. As protein: CSEREVGNEQFF.